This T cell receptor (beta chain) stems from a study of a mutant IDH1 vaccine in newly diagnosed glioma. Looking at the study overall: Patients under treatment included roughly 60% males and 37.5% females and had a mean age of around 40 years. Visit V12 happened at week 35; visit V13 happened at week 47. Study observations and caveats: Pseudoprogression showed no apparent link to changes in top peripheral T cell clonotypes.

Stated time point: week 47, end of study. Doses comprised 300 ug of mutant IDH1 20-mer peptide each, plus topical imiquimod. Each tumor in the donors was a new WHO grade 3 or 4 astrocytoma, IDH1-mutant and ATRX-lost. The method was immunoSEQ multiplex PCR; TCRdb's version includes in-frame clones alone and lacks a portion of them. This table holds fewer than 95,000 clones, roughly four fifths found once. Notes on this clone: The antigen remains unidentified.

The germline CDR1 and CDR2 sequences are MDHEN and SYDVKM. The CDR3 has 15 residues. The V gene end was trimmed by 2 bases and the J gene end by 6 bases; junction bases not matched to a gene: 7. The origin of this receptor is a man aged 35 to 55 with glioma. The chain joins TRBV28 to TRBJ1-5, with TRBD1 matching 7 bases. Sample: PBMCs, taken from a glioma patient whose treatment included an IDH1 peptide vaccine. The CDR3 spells CASSLQGGGGQPQHF. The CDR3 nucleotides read TGTGCCAGCAGTTTACAAGGGGGCGGGGGTCAGCCCCAGCATTTT.